The clone carrying this T cell receptor (beta chain) was recorded once. Its antigen is not identified. The junction and the germline gene differ at one end; a read error may be behind it. Stable disease denoted Graves' hyperthyroidism without ophthalmopathy progression within 18 months. In patients aged 18 to 65, hyperthyroidism was newly diagnosed, with duration under 2 months. The germline V gene encodes CDR1 SNHLY and CDR2 FYNNEI. This CDR3 contains 14 residues. The data originate from a study of T cells in Graves' hyperthyroidism and ophthalmopathy. General observations from the study: Ophthalmopathy and stable hyperthyroidism were told apart by a 13 V-J model. In validation, the model predicted ophthalmopathy. These predictions came a median roughly 6 months before onset.

RNA transcripts provided the source from which TCR beta CDR3 regions were amplified. Primed by the HTBI set, a first-round RT-PCR was run on the TCR CDR3. Using its own MiXCR run on the multiplex PCR reads, TCRdb lists one record per CDR3 protein. The sample includes over 300,000 distinct CDR3 sequences, approximately 15% seen only once; the top ten take 11%. The sequence was collected from a woman aged 60-75 years with Graves' hyperthyroidism. V usage is TRBV2 and J usage is TRBJ2-1; tentatively, D is TRBD2 (6 bases). The sequenced sample was blood. The CDR3 region is CASSEARGSNEQFF. The CDR3 coding sequence is TGTGCCAGCAGCGAAGCGCGGGGAAGCAATGAGCAGTTCTTC.